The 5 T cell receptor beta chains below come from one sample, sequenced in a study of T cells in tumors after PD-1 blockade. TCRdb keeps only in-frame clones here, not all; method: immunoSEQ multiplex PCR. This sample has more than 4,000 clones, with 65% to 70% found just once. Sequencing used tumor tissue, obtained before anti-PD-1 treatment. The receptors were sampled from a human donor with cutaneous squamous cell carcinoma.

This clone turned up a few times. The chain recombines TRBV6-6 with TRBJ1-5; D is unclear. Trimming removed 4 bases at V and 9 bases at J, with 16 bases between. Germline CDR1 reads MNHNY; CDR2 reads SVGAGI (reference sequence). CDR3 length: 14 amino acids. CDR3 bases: TGTGCCAGCAGTTGGGAAAGGGCCTACGCGCCCCAGCATTTT. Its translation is CASSWERAYAPQHF.

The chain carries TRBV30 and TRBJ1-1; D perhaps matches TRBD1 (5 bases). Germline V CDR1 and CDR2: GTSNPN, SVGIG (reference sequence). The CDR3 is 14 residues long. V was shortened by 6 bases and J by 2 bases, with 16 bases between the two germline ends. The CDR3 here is CACTPPGVNTEAFF. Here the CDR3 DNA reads TGTGCCTGCACACCCCCGGGGGTCAACACTGAAGCTTTCTTT.

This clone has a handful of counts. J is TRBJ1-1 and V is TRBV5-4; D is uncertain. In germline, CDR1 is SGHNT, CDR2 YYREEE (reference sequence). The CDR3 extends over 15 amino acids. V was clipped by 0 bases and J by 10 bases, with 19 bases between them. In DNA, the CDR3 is TGTGCCAGCAGCTTGGATGGTACGGCGTTATACGGAGCTTTCTTT. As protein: CASSLDGTALYGAFF.

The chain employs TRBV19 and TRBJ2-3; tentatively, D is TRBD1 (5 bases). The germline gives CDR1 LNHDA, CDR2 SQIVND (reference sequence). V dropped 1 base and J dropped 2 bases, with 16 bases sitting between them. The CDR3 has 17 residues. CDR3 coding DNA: TGTGCCAGTAGTATAGGCCCCGACAGTCCCATCACAGATACGCAGTATTTT. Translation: CASSIGPDSPITDTQYF. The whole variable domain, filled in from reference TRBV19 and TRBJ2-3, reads DGGITQSPKYLFRKEGQNVTLSCEQNLNHDAMYWYRQDPGQGLRLIYYSQIVNDFQKGDIAEGYSVSREKKESFPLTVTSAQKNPTAFYLCASSIGPDSPITDTQYFGPGTRLTVL.

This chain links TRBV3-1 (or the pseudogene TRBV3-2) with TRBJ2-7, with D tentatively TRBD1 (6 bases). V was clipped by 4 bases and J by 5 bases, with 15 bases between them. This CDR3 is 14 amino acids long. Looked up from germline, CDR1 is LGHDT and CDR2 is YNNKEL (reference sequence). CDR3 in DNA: TGTGCCAGCAGCCTCCTTACTCGGACAGACGAGCAGTACTTC. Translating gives CASSLLTRTDEQYF.